In this sample, the clone carrying this T cell receptor beta chain turned up many times. Its antigen is unknown. The read terminates 3 residues before the CDR3 end, so the remaining end is supplied by the germline J gene. Control and CVID samples contributed equal amounts of genomic DNA. Generated by immunoSEQ multiplex PCR, the TCRdb table keeps only in-frame clones and is missing some. This repertoire holds about 44,000 clones, and none appear only once. The sample comes from a study of T cell clonality in common variable immunodeficiency. V was pared by 0 bases and J by 5 bases, with 3 bases of the junction left unmatched. CDR1 KGHSH and CDR2 LQKENI come from the germline V gene. This CDR3 comprises 14 residues. Study observations and caveats: Compared with controls, CVID subjects had fewer shared TCRbeta clones. Compared with healthy controls, CVID subjects showed increased TCRbeta clonality, mostly in about a third. T cell subpopulation sequencing would be needed to explain CVID clonality.

Sequencing input: peripheral blood mononuclear cells. The chain employs TRBV18 and TRBJ2-7; 8 nucleotides line up with TRBD2. This TCR came from a person aged 18 to 75 in good health. The CDR3 reads CASSPPTGGHEQYF. The CDR3 bases that were read are TGTGCCAGCTCACCACCGACGGGGGGGCACGAG.